The 19 T cell receptor beta chains given below trace back to one sample, sequenced in a study of long-term antiretroviral therapy in people with HIV. This was the immunoSEQ v3.0 assay at survey level. The assay was immunoSEQ multiplex PCR, and TCRdb's table has in-frame clones only and misses some. The table lists 20,000 or so clones, 76% of them singletons. This material consisted of unsorted PBMCs, taken 0.5 years before starting antiretroviral therapy. The receptors come from a man between 18 and 29 years old with HIV.

This clone has just a few counts. CDR3 nucleotide sequence: TGTGCCAGCAGCTTAAAAGGAAGCGCCAATCAGCCCCAGCATTTT. It translates to CASSLKGSANQPQHF. The chain is built from TRBV7-2 and TRBJ1-5; no clear D gene. Looked up from germline, CDR1 is SGHTA and CDR2 is FQGNSA. The germline V and J ends were trimmed by 2 bases and 3 bases, with 11 bases remaining between them. CDR3 length: 15 amino acids. Full variable domain (remainder filled in from reference TRBV7-2 and TRBJ1-5): GAGVSQSPSNKVTEKGKDVELRCDPISGHTALYWYRQSLGQGLEFLIYFQGNSAPDKSGLPSDRFSAERTGGSVSTLTIQRTQQEDSAVYLCASSLKGSANQPQHFGDGTRLSIL.

The gene calls are TRBV11-2 and TRBJ2-7; D not resolved. The V end was cut by 1 base, the J end by 3 bases, with 10 bases between. Germline assignment: CDR1 SGHAT and CDR2 FQNNGV. The CDR3 runs to 14 residues. The CDR3 is CASSLGLDLYEQYF. The CDR3 DNA is TGTGCCAGCAGCTTAGGGCTCGACCTCTACGAGCAGTACTTC.

This clone was observed a single time. The rearrangement uses TRBV5-1 and TRBJ2-3, with 13 bases matching TRBD2. This CDR3 contains 19 residues. The V gene end was trimmed by 1 base and the J gene end by 7 bases; junction bases not matched to a gene: 15. Germline V gene sequence: CDR1 SGHRS, CDR2 YFSETQ. CDR3 sequence (DNA): TGCGCCAGCAGCTTGCTAGGACAGGGGCGGACTAGCGGGAGTTATACGCAGTATTTT. Amino acid sequence: CASSLLGQGRTSGSYTQYF.

This chain joins TRBV27 and TRBJ1-4; perhaps TRBD1 as D (6 bases). Germline V gene lookup returns CDR1 MNHEY and CDR2 SMNVEV (reference sequence). Trimming pared 3 bases from V and 5 bases from J, leaving 16 bases between. The CDR3 contains 16 residues. As DNA, the CDR3 is TGTGCCAGCAGTTTTTCACAGGGAGAAAGAAATGAAAAACTGTTTTTT. It is translated as CASSFSQGERNEKLFF. The complete variable domain, with remaining parts taken from reference TRBV27 and TRBJ1-4, reads EAQVTQNPRYLITVTGKKLTVTCSQNMNHEYMSWYRQDPGLGLRQIYYSMNVEVTDKGDVPEGYKVSRKEKRNFPLILESPSPNQTSLYFCASSFSQGERNEKLFFGSGTQLSVL.

The rearrangement uses TRBV4-3 and TRBJ2-2; no reliable D call. Trimming removed 1 base from V and 6 bases from J, with 9 bases in between. Germline assignment: CDR1 LGHNA and CDR2 YSLEER. The CDR3 runs to 14 residues. CDR3 DNA sequence: TGCGCCAGCAGCCAAGGCCGCCAGGCCGGGGAGCTGTTTTTT. Translated: CASSQGRQAGELFF.

A few counts support this clone. The chain recombines TRBV4-1 with TRBJ2-7, with a weak D call TRBD2 (6 bases). This CDR3 has 14 residues. V lost 4 bases to trimming and J lost 2 bases, with 12 bases between them. Germline V lookup: CDR1 MGHRA, CDR2 YSYEKL. CDR3 amino acids: CASSLEAGTYEQYF. DNA for the CDR3: TGCGCCAGCAGCCTTGAGGCGGGAACCTACGAGCAGTACTTC.

In this sample, this clone turned up once. The J gene is TRBJ2-3, the V gene TRBV15; D is perhaps TRBD2 (6 bases). CDR1 and CDR2 (germline): LNHNV, YYDKDF (reference sequence). Trimming left V 6 bases short and J 1 base short, with 14 bases between. This CDR3 has 15 residues. CDR3 protein: CATSGASDGTDTQYF. The CDR3 DNA follows: TGTGCCACCAGTGGTGCTAGCGATGGCACAGATACGCAGTATTTT.

This clone was counted between two and nine times. Other DNA sequences in this sample translate to the same CDR3. This chain uses TRBV6-1 with TRBJ1-1, with 8 bases fitting TRBD1. CDR1 and CDR2 from the germline V gene are MNHNS and SASEGT. V dropped 6 bases and J dropped 0; count of bases not matched to a gene: 6. This CDR3 is built from 15 residues. DNA of the CDR3: TGTGCCAGCAGGGACAGGGATAGGGTGAACACTGAAGCTTTCTTT. Its protein product is CASRDRDRVNTEAFF.

The V call is TRBV11-2, the J call TRBJ2-3; D remains unclear. CDR1 and CDR2 (germline): SGHAT, FQNNGV. Trimming removed 2 bases from V and 4 bases from J, with 13 bases in between. There are 15 residues in the CDR3. Here the CDR3 DNA reads TGTGCCAGCAGCTTAAGGGATCAGAACCCAGATACGCAGTATTTT. Translated: CASSLRDQNPDTQYF.

The chain is built from TRBV27 and TRBJ1-2; TRBD1 matches at 7 bases. The CDR3 has 14 residues. Per the germline V gene, CDR1 is MNHEY and CDR2 is SMNVEV (reference sequence). V was clipped by 5 bases and J by 4 bases; unmatched bases: 7. The CDR3 loop is CASSPQGGFYGYTF. The CDR3 DNA follows: TGTGCCAGCAGTCCTCAGGGGGGGTTCTATGGCTACACCTTC.

This sequence joins TRBV11-3 and TRBJ1-1; a possible D gene is TRBD1 (6 bases). The CDR3 spans 19 residues. Germline V gene data show CDR1 as SGHNT and CDR2 as YENEEA. V dropped 10 bases and J dropped 0 bases, with 30 bases sitting between them. CDR3 region: CATLREEIYSEGVNTEAFF. The DNA of the CDR3 is TGTGCCACCCTCCGGGAGGAGATATACTCCGAGGGGGTGAACACTGAAGCTTTCTTT. The entire variable domain, with the rest obtained from reference TRBV11-3 and TRBJ1-1, is as follows: EAGVVQSPRYKIIEKKQPVAFWCNPISGHNTLYWYLQNLGQGPELLIRYENEEAVDDSQLPKDRFSAERLKGVDSTLKIQPAELGDSAVYLCATLREEIYSEGVNTEAFFGQGTRLTVV.

The gene calls are TRBV2 and TRBJ2-7; D may correspond to TRBD1 or TRBD2 (5 bases each). Trimming took 6 bases from V and 7 from J, leaving 19 bases between them. The CDR3 is 14 amino acids. Looked up from germline, CDR1 is SNHLY and CDR2 is FYNNEI. CDR3: CASRWKQAGREQYF. The CDR3 region has the DNA TGTGCCAGCAGGTGGAAACAGGCGGGTCGTGAGCAGTACTTC. The full variable domain, in which reference TRBV2 and TRBJ2-7 provide the parts outside the CDR3, is EPEVTQTPSHQVTQMGQEVILRCVPISNHLYFYWYRQILGQKVEFLVSFYNNEISEKSEIFDDQFSVERPDGSNFTLKIRSTKLEDSAMYFCASRWKQAGREQYFGPGTRLTVT.

This clone was counted a single time. The chain links TRBV7-9 to TRBJ2-2, with D hard to call. CDR1 is SEHNR, CDR2 FQNEAQ, per germline (reference sequence). The length of the CDR3 is 14 residues. V lost 3 bases and J lost 0, with 5 bases in between. CDR3 amino acids: CASSLASNTGELFF. CDR3 DNA sequence: TGTGCCAGCAGCTTGGCTTCGAACACCGGGGAGCTGTTTTTT.

The CDR3 here is CASSPGQKAYEQYF. In DNA form, the CDR3 reads TGTGCCAGCAGCCCAGGACAGAAAGCCTACGAGCAGTACTTC. The gene calls are TRBV5-5 and TRBJ2-7; D is perhaps TRBD1 (6 bases). This CDR3 region has 14 residues. The V gene's germline CDR1 is SGHKS and CDR2 YYEKEE (reference sequence). Trimming took off 4 bases at V and 2 bases at J, with 13 bases between the two ends.

The chain combines TRBV19 with TRBJ1-2; no definite D call. V was clipped by 7 bases and J by 0 bases, with 24 bases between them. This CDR3 is built from 18 residues. Germline CDR1 reads LNHDA; CDR2 reads SQIVND (reference sequence). CDR3 residues: CASMVGVGPAQTNYGYTF. CDR3 DNA sequence: TGTGCCAGTATGGTGGGAGTAGGACCCGCGCAAACTAACTATGGCTACACCTTC. The full variable domain, in which reference TRBV19 and TRBJ1-2 provide the parts outside the CDR3, is DGGITQSPKYLFRKEGQNVTLSCEQNLNHDAMYWYRQDPGQGLRLIYYSQIVNDFQKGDIAEGYSVSREKKESFPLTVTSAQKNPTAFYLCASMVGVGPAQTNYGYTFGSGTRLTVV.

The chain recombines TRBV27 with TRBJ1-1; 7 positions agree with TRBD1. J was trimmed by 4 bases and V by 5 bases; bases with no gene match: 13. The germline V gene has CDR1 MNHEY and CDR2 SMNVEV (reference sequence). This CDR3 region has 16 residues. The CDR3 reads CASSARRQGVGTEAFF. The CDR3 DNA follows: TGTGCCAGCAGTGCGCGCCGCCAGGGGGTGGGCACTGAAGCTTTCTTT.

CDR3 sequence (DNA): TGTGCCAGCAGCTTAAGCCCGGTGGGGCGGGAGGGCTTCAATGAGCAGTTCTTC. Translated, it gives CASSLSPVGREGFNEQFF. The chain is built from TRBV7-9 and TRBJ2-1; 9 nucleotides line up with TRBD2. The CDR3 length is 18 residues. V was pared by 2 bases and J by 6 bases, with 14 bases of the junction left unmatched. The germline gives CDR1 SEHNR, CDR2 FQNEAQ (reference sequence).

The rearrangement uses TRBV19 and TRBJ2-7; TRBD1 might be the D (6 bases). V lost 3 bases and J 4 bases, leaving 16 bases between the germline ends. The CDR3 consists of 15 residues. Looked up from germline, CDR1 is LNHDA and CDR2 is SQIVND (reference sequence). The DNA of the CDR3 is TGTGCCAGTAGTATTGGGACAAGAGGGCCTTACGAGCAGTACTTC. Amino acid sequence: CASSIGTRGPYEQYF.

The chain employs TRBV2 and TRBJ1-1; D is unresolved. Looked up from germline, CDR1 is SNHLY and CDR2 is FYNNEI. The length of the CDR3 is 12 residues. V lost 9 bases and J lost 2, with 10 bases in between. The chain's CDR3 is CARRKGNTEAFF. CDR3 sequence (DNA): TGTGCCAGGAGGAAGGGAAACACTGAAGCTTTCTTT. Full variable domain (remainder filled in from reference TRBV2 and TRBJ1-1): EPEVTQTPSHQVTQMGQEVILRCVPISNHLYFYWYRQILGQKVEFLVSFYNNEISEKSEIFDDQFSVERPDGSNFTLKIRSTKLEDSAMYFCARRKGNTEAFFGQGTRLTVV.